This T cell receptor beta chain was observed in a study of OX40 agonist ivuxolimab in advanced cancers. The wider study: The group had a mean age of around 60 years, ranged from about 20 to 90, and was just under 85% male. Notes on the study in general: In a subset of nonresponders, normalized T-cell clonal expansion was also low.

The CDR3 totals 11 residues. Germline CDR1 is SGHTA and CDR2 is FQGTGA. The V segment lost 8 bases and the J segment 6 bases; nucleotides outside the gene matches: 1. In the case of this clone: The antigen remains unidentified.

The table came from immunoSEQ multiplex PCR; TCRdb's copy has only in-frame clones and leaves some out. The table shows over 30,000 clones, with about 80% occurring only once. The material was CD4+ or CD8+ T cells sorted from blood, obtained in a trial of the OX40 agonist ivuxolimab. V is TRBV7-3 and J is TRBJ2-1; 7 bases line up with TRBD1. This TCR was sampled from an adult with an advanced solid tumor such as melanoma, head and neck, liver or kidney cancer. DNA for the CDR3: TGTGCCAGCCGACAGGGCAATGAGCAGTTCTTC. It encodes CASRQGNEQFF.